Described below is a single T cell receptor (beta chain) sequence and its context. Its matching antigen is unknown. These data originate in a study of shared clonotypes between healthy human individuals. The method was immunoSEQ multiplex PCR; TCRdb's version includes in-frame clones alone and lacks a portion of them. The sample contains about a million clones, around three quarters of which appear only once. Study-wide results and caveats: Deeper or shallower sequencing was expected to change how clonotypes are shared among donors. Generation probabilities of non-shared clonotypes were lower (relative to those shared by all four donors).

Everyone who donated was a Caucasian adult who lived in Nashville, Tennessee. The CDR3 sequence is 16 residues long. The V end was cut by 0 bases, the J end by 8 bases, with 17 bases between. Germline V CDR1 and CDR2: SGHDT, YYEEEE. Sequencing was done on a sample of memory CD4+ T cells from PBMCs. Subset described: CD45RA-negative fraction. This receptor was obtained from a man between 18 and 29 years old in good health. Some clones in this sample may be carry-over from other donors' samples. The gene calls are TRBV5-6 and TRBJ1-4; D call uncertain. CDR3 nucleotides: TGTGCCAGCAGCTTGGCAACCCAAGGGCCGGGGGAAAAACTGTTTTTT. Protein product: CASSLATQGPGEKLFF.